Below are 27 T cell receptor beta chains sequenced from a single sample in a study of shared clonotypes between healthy human individuals. Profiling relied on immunoSEQ multiplex PCR, and the TCRdb table lists in-frame clones only, not all of them. Of under 1 million clones listed, just over 95% are singletons. Terminally differentiated effector memory CD45RA+ cells were excluded from the naive CD8 cells, which were CD45RO-negative and positively selected for CCR7. The specimen was naive CD8+ T cells sorted from blood. Receptor source: a man aged 25-45 years in good health.

On this clone: Other DNA sequences in this sample translate to the same CDR3. The chain employs TRBV9 and TRBJ2-1, with TRBD2 matching over 7 bases. V shed 2 bases and J 2 bases; nucleotides not matched to a gene: 1. The CDR3 extends over 14 amino acids. Germline CDR1 SGDLS, CDR2 YYNGEE. The CDR3 region is CASSVGGAYNEQFF. In DNA, the CDR3 is TGTGCCAGCAGCGTTGGGGGGGCCTACAATGAGCAGTTCTTC.

The chain combines TRBV9 with TRBJ2-1, with TRBD2 identical over 8 bases. Germline V gene lookup returns CDR1 SGDLS and CDR2 YYNGEE. The V gene end was trimmed by 7 bases and the J gene end by 0 bases; junction bases not matched to a gene: 3. This CDR3 spans 14 amino acids. CDR3 amino acids: CASSSGSSYNEQFF. As DNA, the CDR3 is TGTGCCAGCTCCAGCGGGAGCTCCTACAATGAGCAGTTCTTC.

This chain connects TRBV19 to TRBJ2-1, with no clear D. CDR1 is LNHDA and CDR2 is SQIVND in the germline V gene (reference sequence). The V end was cut by 3 bases, the J end by 9 bases, with 21 bases between. This CDR3 spans 16 amino acids. The CDR3 DNA is TGTGCCAGTAGTATGCTTGGGTCCCAACCCACGAGTGAGCAGTTCTTC. This translates into CASSMLGSQPTSEQFF.

V usage is TRBV2 and J usage is TRBJ1-4, with a tentative D call TRBD1 (5 bases). This CDR3 region has 11 residues. Germline V CDR1 and CDR2: SNHLY, FYNNEI. Deletions cut 9 bases from V and 10 bases from J, with 12 bases between. This chain's CDR3 is CASLAGGKLFF. The CDR3, as DNA: TGTGCCAGTCTAGCTGGGGGAAAACTGTTTTTT.

The rearrangement joins TRBV13 to TRBJ1-2; D gene uncertain. Germline CDR1 is PRHDT and CDR2 is FYEKMQ (reference sequence). This CDR3 is built from 15 residues. V was cut by 2 bases and J by 3 bases, with 13 bases left in between. The CDR3, as DNA: TGTGCCAGCAGCTTAAGTCCGGGTGGCGACTATGGCTACACCTTC. Amino acid sequence: CASSLSPGGDYGYTF.

The rearrangement joins TRBV12-5 to TRBJ2-1; possible D gene TRBD1, 6 bases. V gave up 2 bases and J gave up 6 bases, with 11 bases separating them. The germline V gene has CDR1 LGHNT and CDR2 FRNRAP. The CDR3 spans 14 residues. The CDR3 loop reads CASGLPGQINEQFF. The CDR3 nucleotides read TGTGCTAGTGGTTTGCCGGGACAAATCAATGAGCAGTTCTTC.

The chain employs TRBV27 and TRBJ2-2; D possibly matches TRBD1 or TRBD2 (5 bases each). V lost 2 bases to trimming and J lost 8 bases, with 12 bases between them. The CDR3 consists of 14 residues. Germline CDR1 is MNHEY and CDR2 is SMNVEV (reference sequence). CDR3 loop: CASSLGWGTGELFF. CDR3 bases: TGTGCCAGCAGTTTAGGCTGGGGGACGGGGGAGCTGTTTTTT.

The chain has TRBV13 and TRBJ2-5; D could derive from TRBD1 or TRBD2 (5 bases each). V was shortened by 5 bases and J by 2 bases, with 18 bases between the two germline ends. This CDR3 is built from 16 residues. Germline V CDR1 and CDR2: PRHDT, FYEKMQ (reference sequence). CDR3 in amino acids: CASSPWGSSGQETQYF. CDR3 nucleotides: TGTGCCAGCAGCCCCTGGGGGTCAAGCGGACAAGAGACCCAGTACTTC.

The genes are TRBV5-1 and TRBJ2-2; D not resolved. The germline CDR1 and CDR2 sequences are SGHRS and YFSETQ. The CDR3 covers 11 residues. V was cut by 6 bases and J by 6 bases, with 6 bases left in between. The CDR3 DNA is TGCGCCAGCACCTGGGCCGGGGAGCTGTTTTTT. Translating gives CASTWAGELFF.

This clone was picked up one time. The chain joins TRBV12-5 to TRBJ2-7; either TRBD1 or TRBD2 may fit D (5 bases each). Germline-derived CDR1 and CDR2 are LGHNT and FRNRAP. The V and J ends lost 6 bases and 2 bases respectively, with 14 bases between them. CDR3 size: 14 residues. CDR3 residues: CASGYRDPAYEQYF. The CDR3 coding sequence is TGTGCTAGTGGCTACCGGGACCCAGCCTACGAGCAGTACTTC.

The chain employs TRBV10-3 and TRBJ2-1, with 12 positions matching TRBD2. Trimming took 7 bases from V and 2 from J; bases not matched to a gene: 6. The CDR3 is 16 residues long. The germline gives CDR1 ENHRY, CDR2 SYGVKD. Here the CDR3 reads CAIKASGRGTYNEQFF. The CDR3 coding sequence is TGTGCCATCAAGGCTAGCGGGAGGGGGACCTACAATGAGCAGTTCTTC.

J is TRBJ2-7 and V is TRBV4-1; 8 nucleotides agree with TRBD1. This CDR3 is 15 amino acids long. V shed 3 bases and J 2 bases; nucleotides not matched to a gene: 6. Germline V gene lookup returns CDR1 MGHRA and CDR2 YSYEKL. The CDR3: CASSQGTGTPYEQYF. As DNA, the CDR3 is TGCGCCAGCAGCCAGGGGACAGGAACCCCCTACGAGCAGTACTTC.

This clone showed up just once. The rearrangement links TRBV5-4 to TRBJ2-1, with a possible D match to TRBD2 (6 bases). Germline values: CDR1 SGHNT, CDR2 YYREEE (reference sequence). Trimming pared 4 bases from V and 5 bases from J, leaving 13 bases between. This CDR3 comprises 14 residues. The CDR3 DNA reads as TGTGCCAGCAGCCTCCGACTAGTCGACAATGAGCAGTTCTTC. It codes for CASSLRLVDNEQFF. The full variable domain, rest sourced from reference TRBV5-4 and TRBJ2-1, is ETGVTQSPTHLIKTRGQQVTLRCSSQSGHNTVSWYQQALGQGPQFIFQYYREEENGRGNFPPRFSGLQFPNYSSELNVNALELDDSALYLCASSLRLVDNEQFFGPGTRLTVL.

The chain joins TRBV29-1 to TRBJ2-3; 13 bases align to TRBD2. The trim removed 7 bases at V and 2 bases at J, leaving 6 bases unmatched. Germline CDR1 and CDR2: SQVTM and ANQGSEA. The CDR3 covers 15 residues. The DNA of the CDR3 is TGCAGCGCAATACTAGCGGGAGGGGTCACAGATACGCAGTATTTT. Translation gives CSAILAGGVTDTQYF.

The genes are TRBV27 and TRBJ2-7; tentative D call: TRBD1 (6 bases). The germline V gene has CDR1 MNHEY and CDR2 SMNVEV (reference sequence). This CDR3 region has 12 residues. The V end was cut by 5 bases, the J end by 6 bases, with 11 bases between. The CDR3 DNA follows: TGTGCCAGCAGTCAGGGGACGGGCGAGCAGTACTTC. Amino acid sequence: CASSQGTGEQYF.

The chain couples TRBV10-2 to TRBJ1-4; perhaps TRBD1 as D (5 bases). The CDR3 has 14 residues. The V end lost 4 bases, the J end lost 6 bases, and 12 bases lay between the germline ends. Germline lookup yields CDR1 WSHSY and CDR2 SAAADI. The CDR3 is CASSGAGKDEKLFF. The CDR3 nucleotides are TGCGCCAGCAGTGGGGCAGGGAAGGATGAAAAACTGTTTTTT.

This chain uses TRBV7-9 with TRBJ2-7; 7 nucleotides line up with TRBD2. The CDR3 contains 16 residues. Per germline, CDR1 SEHNR and CDR2 FQNEAQ (reference sequence). V lost 0 bases to trimming and J lost 0 bases; unmatched junction nucleotides: 5. The CDR3 nucleotides are TGTGCCAGCAGCTTAGCGGGAGGGCGGAACTCCTACGAGCAGTACTTC. Translated: CASSLAGGRNSYEQYF.

CDR3 sequence (DNA): TGTGCCAGCAGCCCCCTTCAGGGTACATATCAGCCCCAGCATTTT. This gives the protein CASSPLQGTYQPQHF. V is TRBV7-8 and J is TRBJ1-5; the D gene is possibly TRBD1 (5 bases). Germline V gene data show CDR1 as SGHVS and CDR2 as FQNEAQ. The CDR3 is 15 amino acids. V lost 5 bases and J 5 bases, leaving 16 bases between the germline ends.

This clone was detected only once. The V and J genes are TRBV5-5 and TRBJ2-1; D not certain. CDR3 length equals 11 residues. Germline V lookup: CDR1 SGHKS, CDR2 YYEKEE (reference sequence). The V end was cut by 0 bases, the J end by 8 bases, with 3 bases between. CDR3 sequence reads: CASSLEYEQFF. In nucleotides, the CDR3 is TGTGCCAGCAGCTTGGAGTATGAGCAGTTCTTC.

V is TRBV7-6 and J is TRBJ2-7, with 7 positions matching TRBD1. The CDR3 loop spans 14 amino acids. V was clipped by 4 bases and J by 1 base; unmatched bases: 4. From germline, CDR1 is SGHVS and CDR2 FNYEAQ. The CDR3 DNA sequence: TGTGCCAGCAGCTCTAGGGACAGTTCCTACGAGCAGTACTTC. The encoded protein is CASSSRDSSYEQYF.

This chain connects TRBV15 to TRBJ2-2, with TRBD1 matching 8 bases. This CDR3 region has 15 residues. V shed 7 bases, J shed 6 bases, and the junction held 10 bases outside the gene matches. In germline, CDR1 is LNHNV, CDR2 YYDKDF (reference sequence). CDR3 residues: CATNTDRGDAGELFF. CDR3 sequence (DNA): TGTGCCACCAACACCGACAGGGGAGACGCCGGGGAGCTGTTTTTT. Combining the CDR3 with reference TRBV15 and TRBJ2-2 gives the whole variable domain DAMVIQNPRYQVTQFGKPVTLSCSQTLNHNVMYWYQQKSSQAPKLLFHYYDKDFNNEADTPDNFQSRRPNTSFCFLDIRSPGLGDTAMYLCATNTDRGDAGELFFGEGSRLTVL.

V gene TRBV7-8 combines with J gene TRBJ2-1; 7 bases line up with TRBD2. Germline assignment: CDR1 SGHVS and CDR2 FQNEAQ. V was clipped by 3 bases and J by 6 bases; unmatched bases: 5. The CDR3 has 14 amino acids. CDR3 loop: CASSFGLGGNEQFF. In DNA form, the CDR3 reads TGTGCCAGCAGCTTTGGACTAGGAGGCAATGAGCAGTTCTTC.

The chain links TRBV6-4 to TRBJ2-5, with D perhaps being TRBD1 or TRBD2 (6 bases each). This CDR3 is 16 amino acids long. Germline-derived CDR1 and CDR2 are MRHNA and SNTAGT. The V and J ends lost 2 bases and 2 bases respectively, with 15 bases between them. CDR3 protein: CASSDRGLKKQETQYF. CDR3 nucleotides: TGTGCCAGCAGTGACCGGGGGCTGAAGAAACAAGAGACCCAGTACTTC.

This clone was counted once. This rearrangement joins TRBV28 to TRBJ1-5; a weak D match, TRBD1 (5 bases). This CDR3 has 16 residues. From germline, CDR1 is MDHEN and CDR2 SYDVKM. V lost 1 base and J lost 1, with 11 bases in between. The CDR3 sequence is CASSLFTGESNQPQHF. DNA for the CDR3: TGTGCCAGCAGTTTATTTACAGGTGAGAGCAATCAGCCCCAGCATTTT.

The rearrangement links TRBV19 to TRBJ2-7; 8 bases align to TRBD2. The CDR3 extends over 14 amino acids. CDR1 is LNHDA and CDR2 is SQIVND in the germline V gene (reference sequence). J lost 4 bases, V lost 5 bases, and 7 bases had no gene match. CDR3 residues: CASSLLPGGYEQYF. The DNA for the CDR3 is TGTGCCAGTAGTCTTCTCCCGGGAGGGTACGAGCAGTACTTC.

The chain carries TRBV19 and TRBJ1-2, with D uncertain. V dropped 3 bases and J dropped 6 bases, with 14 bases sitting between them. This CDR3 has 14 amino acids. From germline, CDR1 is LNHDA and CDR2 SQIVND (reference sequence). The CDR3 is CASSIPLDKHGYTF. CDR3 DNA sequence: TGTGCCAGTAGTATCCCCCTTGACAAGCATGGCTACACCTTC. Full variable domain (outside the CDR3, taken from reference TRBV19 and TRBJ1-2): DGGITQSPKYLFRKEGQNVTLSCEQNLNHDAMYWYRQDPGQGLRLIYYSQIVNDFQKGDIAEGYSVSREKKESFPLTVTSAQKNPTAFYLCASSIPLDKHGYTFGSGTRLTVV.

This clone was observed a single time. This chain connects TRBV7-9 to TRBJ1-4; maybe TRBD1 (5 bases). This CDR3 region has 15 residues. Trimming removed 1 base at V and 7 bases at J, with 13 bases between. Germline assignment: CDR1 SEHNR and CDR2 FQNEAQ (reference sequence). The CDR3 loop reads CASSLERGITEKLFF. CDR3 nucleotides: TGTGCCAGCAGCTTAGAAAGGGGCATAACTGAAAAACTGTTTTTT.